Listed below are T cell receptor beta chains from one sample, sequenced in a study of control samples from healthy donors and cancer patients. Profiled with immunoSEQ multiplex PCR; TCRdb holds only in-frame clones, not every one. The table records 350,000 to 450,000 clones, 75% to 95% of them present only once. The material sequenced was PBMCs. These TCRs come from a man aged 35-49 years with head and neck cancer. Both conserved end residues are part of each CDR3. Each record gives: clone size, J gene, D gene, CDR3 length, V gene, CDR3 DNA, CDR3 protein. The D gene is left open where the match is weak. Clone size appears in some rows only: once, few, many, or a class for an expanded clone.

abundance: .; j_gene: TRBJ1-2; d_gene: .; len: 12; v_gene: TRBV29-1; CDR3nt: TGCAGCGTTGAGGAGGGCGCGGATGGCTACACCTTC; CDR3aa: CSVEEGADGYTF
abundance: .; j_gene: TRBJ1-4; d_gene: .; len: 15; v_gene: TRBV11-2; CDR3nt: TGTGCCAGCAGCTTAGATGGCAGGGGAAATGAAAAACTGTTTTTT; CDR3aa: CASSLDGRGNEKLFF
abundance: .; j_gene: TRBJ2-7; d_gene: TRBD2; len: 16; v_gene: TRBV2; CDR3nt: TGTGCCAGCAGCGCTGACAGAAGTCCTAGCGGCTACGAGCAGTACTTC; CDR3aa: CASSADRSPSGYEQYF
abundance: .; j_gene: TRBJ2-7; d_gene: TRBD2; len: 15; v_gene: TRBV20-1; CDR3nt: TGCAGTGCTAGTTTGAGGAGCGGGAGGGTGAGAGAGCAGTACTTC; CDR3aa: CSASLRSGRVREQYF
abundance: .; j_gene: TRBJ2-5; d_gene: TRBD1; len: 15; v_gene: TRBV6-2/TRBV6-3; CDR3nt: TGTGCCAGCAGTTACGCAGGGGGTGAAGGGGAGACCCAGTACTTC; CDR3aa: CASSYAGGEGETQYF
abundance: .; j_gene: TRBJ1-1; d_gene: .; len: 13; v_gene: TRBV7-9; CDR3nt: TGTGCCAGCAGCTCACCCGGTAGCACTGAAGCTTTCTTT; CDR3aa: CASSSPGSTEAFF
abundance: .; j_gene: TRBJ1-2; d_gene: TRBD1; len: 15; v_gene: TRBV7-2; CDR3nt: TGTGCCAGCAGCTACCAGACAGGGGCTAACTATGGCTACACCTTC; CDR3aa: CASSYQTGANYGYTF
abundance: once; j_gene: TRBJ2-7; d_gene: .; len: 16; v_gene: TRBV25-1; CDR3nt: TGTGCCAGCAGTGAATATTGGACGGCGAGCTCCTACGAGCAGTACTTC; CDR3aa: CASSEYWTASSYEQYF
abundance: .; j_gene: TRBJ2-1; d_gene: TRBD2; len: 15; v_gene: TRBV4-1; CDR3nt: TGCGCCAGCAGCCAAGTGCTAGCGGGAGGGTATGAGCAGTTCTTC; CDR3aa: CASSQVLAGGYEQFF
abundance: .; j_gene: TRBJ1-5; d_gene: TRBD1; len: 15; v_gene: TRBV18; CDR3nt: TGTGCCAGCTCTCGGACAGACAGGGAATCTCAGCCCCAGCATTTT; CDR3aa: CASSRTDRESQPQHF
abundance: .; j_gene: TRBJ1-2; d_gene: .; len: 14; v_gene: TRBV7-9; CDR3nt: TGTGCCAGCAGTTTGGACAGTAATCACTATGGCTACACCTTC; CDR3aa: CASSLDSNHYGYTF
abundance: .; j_gene: TRBJ1-2; d_gene: .; len: 16; v_gene: TRBV3-1/TRBV3-2; CDR3nt: TGTGCCAGCAGCTTAGGCCCCCCGGGGGGTAACTATGGCTACACCTTC; CDR3aa: CASSLGPPGGNYGYTF
abundance: .; j_gene: TRBJ2-7; d_gene: TRBD2; len: 15; v_gene: TRBV3-1/TRBV3-2; CDR3nt: TGTGCCAGCAGCCAACTTGGGACTAGCGGGAACGAGCAGTACTTC; CDR3aa: CASSQLGTSGNEQYF
abundance: .; j_gene: TRBJ1-2; d_gene: .; len: 14; v_gene: TRBV24-1; CDR3nt: TGTGCCACCAGTGATTCGTGGGAGAACTATGGCTACACCTTC; CDR3aa: CATSDSWENYGYTF
abundance: .; j_gene: TRBJ1-1; d_gene: .; len: 18; v_gene: TRBV10-1; CDR3nt: TGCGCCAGCAGTGAGTCGACTCACAGTGGCAAGAGGAAGACTGAAGCTTTCTTT; CDR3aa: CASSESTHSGKRKTEAFF
abundance: .; j_gene: TRBJ2-1; d_gene: TRBD1; len: 14; v_gene: TRBV6-5; CDR3nt: TGTGCCAGCAGTCCAGGGGGCCCCTACAATGAGCAGTTCTTC; CDR3aa: CASSPGGPYNEQFF
abundance: .; j_gene: TRBJ1-4; d_gene: .; len: 18; v_gene: TRBV6-9; CDR3nt: TGTGCCAGCAGTTATATCCCCGGGACACCTACAACTAATGAAAAACTGTTTTTT; CDR3aa: CASSYIPGTPTTNEKLFF
abundance: .; j_gene: TRBJ2-3; d_gene: .; len: 14; v_gene: TRBV5-1; CDR3nt: TGCGCCAGCAGCCCAATGACGGTAACCGGGACGCAGTATTTT; CDR3aa: CASSPMTVTGTQYF
abundance: .; j_gene: TRBJ1-5; d_gene: .; len: 14; v_gene: TRBV29-1; CDR3nt: TGCAGCGCCGTCGTCAGCGGAAGGGATCAGCCCCAGCATTTT; CDR3aa: CSAVVSGRDQPQHF
abundance: .; j_gene: TRBJ1-6; d_gene: .; len: 15; v_gene: TRBV10-3; CDR3nt: TGTGCCATCAGTGATGGAGGGCCTCAGGAATCACCCCTCCACTTT; CDR3aa: CAISDGGPQESPLHF
abundance: .; j_gene: TRBJ1-2; d_gene: .; len: 16; v_gene: TRBV18; CDR3nt: TGTGCCAGCTCACCACAGGGCGGCGGGGCTAACTATGGCTACACCTTC; CDR3aa: CASSPQGGGANYGYTF
abundance: .; j_gene: TRBJ1-1; d_gene: .; len: 13; v_gene: TRBV10-3; CDR3nt: TGTGCCGTACATGGTGTAGAGAACACTGAAGCTTTCTTT; CDR3aa: CAVHGVENTEAFF
abundance: .; j_gene: TRBJ2-1; d_gene: .; len: 15; v_gene: TRBV9; CDR3nt: TGTGCCAGCAGCGTAGTAAGGGGGGGCTACAATGAGCAGTTCTTC; CDR3aa: CASSVVRGGYNEQFF
abundance: .; j_gene: TRBJ1-2; d_gene: .; len: 13; v_gene: TRBV5-6; CDR3nt: TGTGCCAGCAGCTTGGTCCACGACTATGGCTACACCTTC; CDR3aa: CASSLVHDYGYTF
abundance: .; j_gene: TRBJ1-1; d_gene: .; len: 11; v_gene: TRBV20-1; CDR3nt: TGCAGTGCTAGAGTCCTGACTGAAGCTTTCTTT; CDR3aa: CSARVLTEAFF
abundance: .; j_gene: TRBJ2-7; d_gene: .; len: 11; v_gene: TRBV6-5; CDR3nt: TGTGCCAGCAGTCAGGACCACGAGCAGTACTTC; CDR3aa: CASSQDHEQYF
abundance: .; j_gene: TRBJ2-2; d_gene: TRBD1; len: 16; v_gene: TRBV11-3; CDR3nt: TGTGCCAGCAGCTTAGGACCGGGACAGGGGTCCGGGGAGCTGTTTTTT; CDR3aa: CASSLGPGQGSGELFF
abundance: once; j_gene: TRBJ1-1; d_gene: .; len: 15; v_gene: TRBV2; CDR3nt: TGTGCCAGCAGCACGCGCGGGGGGGCAGGCACTGAAGCTTTCTTT; CDR3aa: CASSTRGGAGTEAFF
abundance: once; j_gene: TRBJ1-4; d_gene: TRBD1; len: 17; v_gene: TRBV18; CDR3nt: TGTGCCAGCTCACCACAAGTGCCAGGGGGCGCTAGGGAAAAACTGTTTTTT; CDR3aa: CASSPQVPGGAREKLFF
abundance: .; j_gene: TRBJ1-2; d_gene: TRBD1; len: 15; v_gene: TRBV6-5; CDR3nt: TGTGCCAGCAGTCCAGGACAGGAAGGCCGCTATGGCTACACCTTC; CDR3aa: CASSPGQEGRYGYTF
abundance: .; j_gene: TRBJ1-1; d_gene: TRBD1; len: 16; v_gene: TRBV10-3; CDR3nt: TGTGCCATCAGTGAGGGGGGGGACAGGGGCGGAACTGAAGCTTTCTTT; CDR3aa: CAISEGGDRGGTEAFF
abundance: many; j_gene: TRBJ2-7; d_gene: TRBD1; len: 16; v_gene: TRBV28; CDR3nt: TGTGCCAGCAGTTCAACCCAACAGGGGCCCTCCTACGAGCAGTACTTC; CDR3aa: CASSSTQQGPSYEQYF
abundance: .; j_gene: TRBJ1-2; d_gene: TRBD1; len: 15; v_gene: TRBV6-5; CDR3nt: TGTGCCAGCAGTTCCCGGGGACAGGGAAACTATGGCTACACCTTC; CDR3aa: CASSSRGQGNYGYTF
abundance: .; j_gene: TRBJ1-6; d_gene: .; len: 13; v_gene: TRBV28; CDR3nt: TGTGCCAGCAGTTTCTTGTGGAATTCACCCCTCCACTTT; CDR3aa: CASSFLWNSPLHF
abundance: .; j_gene: TRBJ1-1; d_gene: .; len: 14; v_gene: TRBV19; CDR3nt: TGTGCCAGTAGCCCTGCTATGGAGAACACTGAAGCTTTCTTT; CDR3aa: CASSPAMENTEAFF
abundance: few; j_gene: TRBJ2-7; d_gene: TRBD2; len: 16; v_gene: TRBV6-2/TRBV6-3; CDR3nt: TGTGCCAGCAGCCCTCGACTAGCGGGAGGCTTATACGAGCAGTACTTC; CDR3aa: CASSPRLAGGLYEQYF
abundance: .; j_gene: TRBJ2-1; d_gene: .; len: 14; v_gene: TRBV27; CDR3nt: TGTGCCAGCAATGAACTACCAGTCTCCAATGAGCAGTTCTTC; CDR3aa: CASNELPVSNEQFF
abundance: .; j_gene: TRBJ2-1; d_gene: .; len: 14; v_gene: TRBV28; CDR3nt: TGTGCCAGCAGCCCGTGGGGCTCCTACAATGAGCAGTTCTTC; CDR3aa: CASSPWGSYNEQFF
abundance: .; j_gene: TRBJ1-4; d_gene: TRBD1; len: 15; v_gene: TRBV6-1; CDR3nt: TGTGCCAGCAGTGAAATACAGGGGGCTCGGGAAAAACTGTTTTTT; CDR3aa: CASSEIQGAREKLFF
abundance: .; j_gene: TRBJ2-1; d_gene: .; len: 14; v_gene: TRBV3-1/TRBV3-2; CDR3nt: TGTGCCAGTGGGGGCTGGAACTCCTACAATGAGCAGTTCTTC; CDR3aa: CASGGWNSYNEQFF
abundance: once; j_gene: TRBJ1-1; d_gene: .; len: 15; v_gene: TRBV28; CDR3nt: TGTGCCAGCAGCCCGACGGGGGGCTTTAACACTGAAGCTTTCTTT; CDR3aa: CASSPTGGFNTEAFF